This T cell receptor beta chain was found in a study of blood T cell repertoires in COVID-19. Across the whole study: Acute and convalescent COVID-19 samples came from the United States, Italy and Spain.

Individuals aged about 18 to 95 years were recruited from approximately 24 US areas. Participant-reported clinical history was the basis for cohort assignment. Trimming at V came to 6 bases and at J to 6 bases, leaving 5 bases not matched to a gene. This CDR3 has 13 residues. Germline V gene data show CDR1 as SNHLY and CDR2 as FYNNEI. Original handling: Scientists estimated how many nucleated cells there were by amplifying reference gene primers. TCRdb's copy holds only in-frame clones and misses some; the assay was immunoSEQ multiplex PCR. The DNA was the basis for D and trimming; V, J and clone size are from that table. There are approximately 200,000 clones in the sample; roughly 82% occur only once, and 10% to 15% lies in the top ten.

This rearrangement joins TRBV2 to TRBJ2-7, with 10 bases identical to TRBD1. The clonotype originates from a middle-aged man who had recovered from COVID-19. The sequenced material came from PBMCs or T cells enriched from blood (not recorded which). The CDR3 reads CASRGTGAGEQYF. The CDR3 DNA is TGTGCCAGCAGGGGGACAGGGGCGGGCGAGCAGTACTTC.